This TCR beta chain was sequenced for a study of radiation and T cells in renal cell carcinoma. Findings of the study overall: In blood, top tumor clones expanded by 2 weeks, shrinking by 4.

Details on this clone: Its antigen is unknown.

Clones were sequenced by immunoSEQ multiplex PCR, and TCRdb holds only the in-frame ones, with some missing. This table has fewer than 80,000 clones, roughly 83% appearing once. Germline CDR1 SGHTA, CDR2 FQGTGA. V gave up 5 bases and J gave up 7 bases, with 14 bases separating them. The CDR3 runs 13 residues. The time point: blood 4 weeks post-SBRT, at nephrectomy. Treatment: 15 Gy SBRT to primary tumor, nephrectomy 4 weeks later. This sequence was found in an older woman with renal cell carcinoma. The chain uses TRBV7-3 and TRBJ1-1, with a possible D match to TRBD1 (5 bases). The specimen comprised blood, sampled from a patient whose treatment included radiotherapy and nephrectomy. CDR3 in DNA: TGTGCCAGCAGCCGGGTTCCAGGGCTTGAAGCTTTCTTT. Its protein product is CASSRVPGLEAFF.